This T cell receptor beta chain was captured by sequencing in a study of cytomegalovirus exposure and HLA in healthy donors. General observations from the study: Earlier analysis found most TCR beta V segments productive about 87% or about 30% of the time. Several V segments, TRBV6-2 and TRBV6-3 among them, could not be told apart and were dropped.

The study ran its PCR with 60 Vbeta and 13 Jbeta primers. TCRdb's copy holds only in-frame clones and misses some; the assay was immunoSEQ multiplex PCR. This sample has about 84,000 clones; less than 80% occur once, and the top ten carry around 16%. The V gene end was trimmed by 4 bases and the J gene end by 0 bases; junction bases not matched to a gene: 6. Germline V lookup: CDR1 GTSNPN, CDR2 SVGIG (reference sequence). The CDR3 covers 16 residues. This clone has just one count. The target antigen is unknown. The TCR comes from a woman aged 40 to 50 in good health and CMV-seropositive. The sample was PBMCs. This rearrangement joins TRBV30 to TRBJ1-6; 7 nucleotides agree with TRBD1. CDR3 residues: CAWTGGRSSYNSPLHF. The CDR3 DNA sequence: TGTGCCTGGACAGGGGGAAGGAGCTCCTATAATTCACCCCTCCACTTT.